This T cell receptor beta chain was documented in a study of identical twins. General observations from the study: Beta out-of-frame sequences displayed a weaker excess of sharing between twins.

For this clonotype: Its antigen is unidentified.

TCRdb re-analysed the 5' RACE reads in MiXCR, keeping a single row per CDR3 protein. The table records about 660,000 distinct CDR3 sequences, over 8.5% of them present only once. Each donor (without exception) was a healthy Caucasian. The germline CDR1 and CDR2 sequences are DFQATT and SNEGSKA (reference sequence). The CDR3 runs 15 residues. V lost 3 bases to trimming and J lost 10 bases; unmatched junction nucleotides: 12. These data were also reused for a study on yellow fever vaccine responses in identical twins.

The source is a woman between 18 and 29 years old in good health. This chain joins TRBV20-1 and TRBJ2-3, with TRBD2 matching over 11 bases. Material: PBMCs. The CDR3 sequence is CSASSVLAGGPPQYF. The CDR3, as DNA: TGCAGTGCTAGTTCTGTGTTAGCGGGAGGGCCTCCGCAGTATTTT.